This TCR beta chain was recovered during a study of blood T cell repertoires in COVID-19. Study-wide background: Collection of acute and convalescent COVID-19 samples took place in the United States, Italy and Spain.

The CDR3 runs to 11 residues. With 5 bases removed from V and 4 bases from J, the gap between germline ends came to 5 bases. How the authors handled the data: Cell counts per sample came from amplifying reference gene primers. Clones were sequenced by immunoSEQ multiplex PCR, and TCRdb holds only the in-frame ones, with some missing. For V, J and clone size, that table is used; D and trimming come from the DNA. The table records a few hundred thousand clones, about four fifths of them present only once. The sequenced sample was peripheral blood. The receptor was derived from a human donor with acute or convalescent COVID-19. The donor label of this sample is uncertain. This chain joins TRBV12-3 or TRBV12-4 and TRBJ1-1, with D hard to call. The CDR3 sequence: CASSPGTEAFF. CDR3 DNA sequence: TGTGCCAGCAGTCCGGGCACTGAAGCTTTCTTT.